A single sample is the source of the 25 T cell receptor beta chains below, sequenced in a study of CD8 T cells in ankylosing spondylitis. A single record per CDR3 protein comes from TCRdb applying MiXCR to the 5' RACE reads. The sample shows 250,000 to 400,000 distinct CDR3 sequences, more than 9% of them seen only once. The specimen sequenced was blood, either unsorted or a sorted T cell fraction (not recorded which). The receptors shown here come from a female donor with ankylosing spondylitis or in good health (not recorded which).

In its sample, this clonotype was seen a few times. The V call is TRBV12-3 or TRBV12-4, the J call TRBJ2-1, with D perhaps matching TRBD1 (5 bases). The ends were cut back, 3 bases at V and 0 bases at J, with 12 bases in the middle. This CDR3 is 16 amino acids long. The CDR3, as DNA: TGTGCCAGCAGTTTGGGGCCTGCCCGCTCCTACAATGAGCAGTTCTTC. Translating it yields CASSLGPARSYNEQFF.

This clonotype appeared once. V and J are TRBV20-1 and TRBJ2-1; D gene uncertain. Germline CDR1 and CDR2: DFQATT and SNEGSKA (reference sequence). The CDR3 has 19 residues. The germline V and J ends were trimmed by 4 bases and 0 bases, with 25 bases remaining between them. CDR3 residues: CSATHQGVTLLSSYNEQFF. CDR3 coding DNA: TGCAGTGCTACACACCAAGGCGTGACCCTACTAAGCTCCTACAATGAGCAGTTCTTC.

This clonotype was counted a few times. This chain uses TRBV14 with TRBJ2-7, with a weak D call TRBD2 (5 bases). This CDR3 is built from 15 residues. Germline assignment: CDR1 SGHDN and CDR2 FVKESK. CDR3 DNA sequence: TGTGTCACCAAAGGAGGAAGCAGTCCTACCTACGAGCAGTACTTC. It specifies CVTKGGSSPTYEQYF. The full variable domain, with the rest looked up from reference TRBV14 and TRBJ2-7, is EAGVTQFPSHSVIEKGQTVTLRCDPISGHDNLYWYRRVMGKEIKFLLHFVKESKQDESGMPNNRFLAERTGGTYSTLKVQPAELEDSGVYFCVTKGGSSPTYEQYFGPGTRLTVT.

This clonotype was counted ten times or more. This chain links TRBV20-1 with TRBJ2-3, with TRBD2 matching 7 bases. Per the germline V gene, CDR1 is DFQATT and CDR2 is SNEGSKA (reference sequence). The CDR3 loop spans 15 amino acids. Trimming removed 6 bases from V and 0 bases from J; junction bases left unmatched: 9. The chain's CDR3 is CSASGGLLSTDTQYF. As DNA, the CDR3 is TGCAGTGCCTCGGGAGGTCTCTTAAGCACAGATACGCAGTATTTT.

Many counts were recorded for this clonotype. The chain joins TRBV27 to TRBJ2-6, with unresolved D. The CDR3 has 14 residues. V was trimmed by 6 bases and J by 4 bases, leaving 10 bases between them. CDR1 MNHEY and CDR2 SMNVEV come from the germline V gene (reference sequence). Here the CDR3 DNA reads TGTGCCAGCAGCACGGATACCGGGGCCAACGTCCTGACTTTC. Translated: CASSTDTGANVLTF. The whole variable domain, filled in from reference TRBV27 and TRBJ2-6, reads EAQVTQNPRYLITVTGKKLTVTCSQNMNHEYMSWYRQDPGLGLRQIYYSMNVEVTDKGDVPEGYKVSRKEKRNFPLILESPSPNQTSLYFCASSTDTGANVLTFGAGSRLTVL.

This clonotype was counted only a few times. The J gene is TRBJ2-1, the V gene TRBV19; 7 bases are a match to TRBD1. J gave up 4 bases and V 9 bases, and 9 bases lay outside the gene matches. Germline CDR1 reads LNHDA; CDR2 reads SQIVND (reference sequence). The CDR3 spans 14 residues. Here the CDR3 reads CASTGDRRYNEQFF. DNA of the CDR3: TGTGCCAGCACAGGGGATAGACGGTACAATGAGCAGTTCTTC.

This clonotype was observed a handful of times. J is TRBJ1-6 and V is TRBV3-1, with 10 bases aligning to TRBD1. V gave up 1 base and J gave up 9 bases; unmatched junction bases: 6. Germline V gene lookup returns CDR1 LGHDT and CDR2 YNNKEL (reference sequence). The CDR3 loop spans 16 amino acids. The CDR3 region is CASSQATGTGVSPLHF. CDR3 coding DNA: TGTGCCAGCAGCCAAGCAACCGGGACAGGGGTTTCACCCCTCCACTTT.

This clonotype has more than one count but fewer than ten. This chain links TRBV7-2 with TRBJ1-1; 9 nucleotides match TRBD1. The CDR3 totals 14 residues. J gave up 9 bases and V 5 bases, and 10 bases lay outside the gene matches. Germline values: CDR1 SGHTA, CDR2 FQGNSA. CDR3 sequence (DNA): TGTGCCAGCAGCCGCACCGGGACAGGGTCACAAGCTTTCTTT. Translating it yields CASSRTGTGSQAFF.

The chain carries TRBV20-1 and TRBJ2-1; 8 nucleotides match TRBD2. The trim removed 0 bases at V and 3 bases at J, leaving 4 bases unmatched. The CDR3 runs 15 residues. Germline values: CDR1 DFQATT, CDR2 SNEGSKA (reference sequence). CDR3 loop: CSARDPTSVYNEQFF. The CDR3 DNA is TGCAGTGCTAGAGATCCGACTAGCGTCTACAATGAGCAGTTCTTC.

The V and J genes are TRBV7-8 and TRBJ2-5; TRBD1 matches 7 bases. CDR1 is SGHVS and CDR2 is FQNEAQ in the germline V gene. J lost 1 base, V lost 5 bases, and 7 bases had no gene match. The CDR3 covers 15 residues. The CDR3 coding sequence is TGTGCCAGCAGCCCCGGGGACAGCCTCCAAGAGACCCAGTACTTC. It yields the protein CASSPGDSLQETQYF.

This clonotype was detected many times. This chain connects TRBV29-1 to TRBJ2-5; 14 nucleotides agree with TRBD2. The J segment lost 9 bases and the V segment lost 3 bases, leaving 9 bases of the junction unmatched. CDR1 and CDR2 (germline): SQVTM, ANQGSEA. The CDR3 spans 15 residues. The CDR3 sequence is CSVERTSGGTGPQYF. The CDR3 DNA reads TGCAGCGTTGAGAGGACTAGCGGGGGGACTGGCCCCCAGTACTTC.

The sample holds many counts of this clonotype. The rearrangement uses TRBV10-3 and TRBJ1-2; 10 nucleotides match TRBD1. This CDR3 has 18 amino acids. Per germline, CDR1 ENHRY and CDR2 SYGVKD. V lost 7 bases and J lost 6; bases outside the gene matches: 20. CDR3 region: CAITETGTGDRLVDGYTF. The CDR3 coding sequence is TGTGCCATCACCGAAACCGGGACAGGGGACCGGTTGGTGGATGGCTACACCTTC.

This clonotype was counted ten times or more. This chain links TRBV7-8 with TRBJ2-1; 8 bases line up with TRBD2. V gave up 2 bases and J gave up 9 bases; unmatched junction bases: 12. The CDR3 has 16 amino acids. In germline, CDR1 is SGHVS, CDR2 FQNEAQ. This chain's CDR3 is CASSLISREARLEQFF. The CDR3 bases are TGTGCCAGCAGCTTAATTTCGCGGGAGGCTAGGCTTGAGCAGTTCTTC.

This clonotype was picked up many times. The chain combines TRBV28 with TRBJ2-1; D is perhaps TRBD1 (6 bases). Germline CDR1 MDHEN, CDR2 SYDVKM. This CDR3 has 14 residues. Trimming removed 2 bases from V and 7 bases from J, with 12 bases in between. In DNA, the CDR3 is TGTGCCAGCAGTTTAATAGGACAGCCTAATGAGCAGTTCTTC. Encoded protein: CASSLIGQPNEQFF.

This clonotype has at least ten counts. The V call is TRBV20-1, the J call TRBJ2-2; the D is unclear. The germline V and J ends were trimmed by 5 bases and 7 bases, with 14 bases remaining between them. Per the germline V gene, CDR1 is DFQATT and CDR2 is SNEGSKA (reference sequence). CDR3 size: 13 residues. The CDR3 DNA reads as TGCAGTGCTTACGTTGGGTCGGGCGGGGAGCTGTTTTTT. Encoded protein: CSAYVGSGGELFF.

This clonotype was seen only a few times. V usage is TRBV7-2 and J usage is TRBJ1-6; 7 nucleotides agree with TRBD1. CDR1 and CDR2 from the germline V gene are SGHTA and FQGNSA. V gave up 2 bases and J gave up 7 bases; unmatched junction bases: 5. The CDR3 spans 15 residues. CDR3 loop: CASSLIAGGNSPLHF. CDR3 in DNA: TGTGCCAGCAGCTTAATCGCAGGGGGAAATTCACCCCTCCACTTT. The entire variable domain, with the rest obtained from reference TRBV7-2 and TRBJ1-6, is as follows: GAGVSQSPSNKVTEKGKDVELRCDPISGHTALYWYRQSLGQGLEFLIYFQGNSAPDKSGLPSDRFSAERTGGSVSTLTIQRTQQEDSAVYLCASSLIAGGNSPLHFGNGTRLTVT.

Many counts were recorded for this clonotype. V and J are TRBV5-1 and TRBJ1-2; D is perhaps TRBD1 (5 bases). Looked up from germline, CDR1 is SGHRS and CDR2 is YFSETQ. This CDR3 region has 15 residues. The ends were cut back, 0 bases at V and 6 bases at J, with 15 bases in the middle. The chain's CDR3 is CASSLVGTEVNGYTF. The CDR3 nucleotides read TGCGCCAGCAGCTTGGTCGGGACGGAGGTCAATGGCTACACCTTC.

This clonotype was picked up many times. The chain employs TRBV2 and TRBJ2-1; maybe TRBD2 (6 bases). CDR1 is SNHLY and CDR2 is FYNNEI in the germline V gene. The CDR3 contains 15 residues. V was clipped by 6 bases and J by 12 bases, with 24 bases between them. CDR3 sequence (DNA): TGTGCCAGCAGCGAGTACCGGGTACTGGGGGGATTGCAGTTCTTC. It yields the protein CASSEYRVLGGLQFF.

This clonotype was seen many times. This sequence joins TRBV7-6 and TRBJ2-1, with TRBD2 matching 9 bases. Germline V gene sequence: CDR1 SGHVS, CDR2 FNYEAQ. V lost 1 base, J lost 10 bases, and 5 bases stayed unmatched. This CDR3 has 14 amino acids. The CDR3 DNA is TGTGCCAGCAGCTTAGTGCGGGAGGGCTCCGAGCAGTTCTTC. Its translation is CASSLVREGSEQFF.

In its sample, this clonotype was seen many times. The chain combines TRBV3-1 with TRBJ2-7, with D unclear. The CDR3 contains 14 residues. The germline CDR1 and CDR2 sequences are LGHDT and YNNKEL (reference sequence). Trimming removed 3 bases from V and 0 bases from J, with 9 bases in between. The CDR3 region is CASSHSESSYEQYF. The CDR3, as DNA: TGTGCCAGCAGCCACAGCGAGAGCTCCTACGAGCAGTACTTC.

This clonotype was counted ten times or more. CDR3 nucleotides: TGTGCCAGCAGCCGACTGAGCCTAGCCAAAAACATTCAGTACTTC. Translated, it gives CASSRLSLAKNIQYF. The V and J genes are TRBV12-3 or TRBV12-4 and TRBJ2-4; D ambiguous. The CDR3 has 15 residues. Trimming stripped 6 bases from V and 0 bases from J, with 12 bases between.

This clonotype has ten or more counts. J is TRBJ2-5 and V is TRBV15; a possible D gene is TRBD1 (6 bases). Trimming shortened V by 2 bases and J by 5 bases, and 21 bases separated the two germline ends. Germline values: CDR1 LNHNV, CDR2 YYDKDF (reference sequence). The CDR3 consists of 17 residues. In nucleotides, the CDR3 is TGTGCCACCAGCAGAATCCGGGACACTCGGGTGGGGGAGACCCAGTACTTC. Its translation: CATSRIRDTRVGETQYF.

This clonotype was counted many times. This rearrangement joins TRBV5-1 to TRBJ1-3; no reliable D call. Trimming removed 3 bases from V and 6 bases from J, with 16 bases in between. CDR3 size: 15 residues. CDR1 and CDR2 from the germline V gene are SGHRS and YFSETQ. The CDR3 loop is CASSYGPSSENTIYF. The CDR3 DNA reads TGCGCCAGCAGCTATGGCCCTTCAAGCGAAAACACCATATATTTT.

A word on this clonotype: Since a much larger clone is just one base distant, this may be a read error. V and J are TRBV5-1 and TRBJ1-1; a weak D match, TRBD1 (5 bases). Between the trimmed V and J ends, which lost 4 bases and 1 base, there was a span of 14 bases. CDR1 is SGHRS, CDR2 YFSETQ, per germline. The CDR3 contains 15 residues. The CDR3 loop reads CASSPGRGKNTEAFF. The CDR3 bases are TGCGCCAGCAGCCCGGGACGGGGGAAGAACACTGAAGCTTTCTTT. The entire variable domain, with the rest obtained from reference TRBV5-1 and TRBJ1-1, is as follows: KAGVTQTPRYLIKTRGQQVTLSCSPISGHRSVSWYQQTPGQGLQFLFEYFSETQRNKGNFPGRFSGRQFSNSRSEMNVSTLELGDSALYLCASSPGRGKNTEAFFGQGTRLTVV.

This clonotype was picked up many times. The V and J genes are TRBV6-5 and TRBJ2-1; D perhaps matches TRBD2 (5 bases). Trimming removed 5 bases at V and 10 bases at J, with 12 bases between. Germline V lookup: CDR1 MNHEY, CDR2 SVGAGI. The CDR3 totals 12 residues. CDR3: CASSPHPGEQFF. The CDR3 DNA is TGTGCCAGCAGTCCCCATCCGGGGGAGCAGTTCTTC.